Below are 19 T cell receptor beta chains sequenced from a single sample in a study of blood T cell repertoires in COVID-19. The method was immunoSEQ multiplex PCR; TCRdb's version includes in-frame clones alone and lacks a portion of them. Among 400,000 to 550,000 clones, 75% to 90% were seen once, and the ten largest hold around 4.5%. The sample was peripheral blood. These receptors were taken from a woman younger than 45 with acute or convalescent COVID-19.

The rearrangement uses TRBV18 and TRBJ2-3; no definite D call. Trimming pared 3 bases from V and 2 bases from J, leaving 6 bases between. The germline CDR1 and CDR2 sequences are KGHSH and LQKENI. This CDR3 has 13 residues. CDR3 DNA: TGTGCCAGCTCACCGGAGCTCACAGATACGCAGTATTTT. Encoded protein: CASSPELTDTQYF. Complete variable domain (other parts from reference TRBV18 and TRBJ2-3): NAGVMQNPRHLVRRRGQEARLRCSPMKGHSHVYWYRQLPEEGLKFMVYLQKENIIDESGMPKERFSAEFPKEGPSILRIQQVVRGDSAAYFCASSPELTDTQYFGPGTRLTVL.

This chain links TRBV5-1 with TRBJ2-5; 13 positions match TRBD2. CDR3 size: 14 residues. From germline, CDR1 is SGHRS and CDR2 YFSETQ. V was clipped by 4 bases and J by 7 bases; unmatched bases: 4. The CDR3 coding sequence is TGCGCCAGCAGCCCGGGACTAGCGGGGATGACCCAGTACTTC. This encodes CASSPGLAGMTQYF.

This chain links TRBV19 with TRBJ1-5; D not certain. Trimming cost V 5 bases and J 0 bases, with 17 bases left between them. This CDR3 comprises 17 residues. In germline, CDR1 is LNHDA, CDR2 SQIVND (reference sequence). CDR3 in amino acids: CASSWQLRGNSNQPQHF. The CDR3 DNA reads TGTGCCAGTAGTTGGCAGTTAAGAGGAAATAGCAATCAGCCCCAGCATTTT.

The CDR3, as DNA: TGTGCCAGCCCTTACGGCAGAGGGACTAGCGGGGGGGCCGGGGAGCTGTTTTTT. It yields the protein CASPYGRGTSGGAGELFF. This chain links TRBV27 with TRBJ2-2; the match to TRBD2 covers 16 bases. Trimming took 8 bases from V and 6 from J; bases not matched to a gene: 12. Germline V gene lookup returns CDR1 MNHEY and CDR2 SMNVEV (reference sequence). The CDR3 consists of 18 residues.

CDR3 amino acids: CASSYGGGPTGELFF. CDR3 DNA: TGTGCCAGCAGTTACGGGGGGGGCCCGACCGGGGAGCTGTTTTTT. This sequence joins TRBV6-6 and TRBJ2-2, with D possibly matching TRBD2 (7 bases). V was cut by 2 bases and J by 5 bases, with 12 bases left in between. The germline CDR1 and CDR2 sequences are MNHNY and SVGAGI (reference sequence). The CDR3 runs to 15 residues.

V gene TRBV14 combines with J gene TRBJ1-4; 8 bases line up with TRBD1. V dropped 5 bases and J dropped 11; count of bases not matched to a gene: 7. Germline V gene lookup returns CDR1 SGHDN and CDR2 FVKESK. The CDR3 runs to 13 residues. The CDR3 DNA reads as TGTGCCAGCAGCGGGACAGGCAGCCCGAAACTGTTTTTT. As protein: CASSGTGSPKLFF.

V gene TRBV3-1 (or the pseudogene TRBV3-2) combines with J gene TRBJ2-3, with 16 bases matching TRBD2. This CDR3 is 16 amino acids long. Germline CDR1 reads LGHDT; CDR2 reads YNNKEL (reference sequence). The V and J ends lost 3 bases and 10 bases, in that order; junction bases with no gene match: 7. CDR3 DNA sequence: TGTGCCAGCAGCCACGGGACTAGCGGGGGGGTTCGCGCGCAGTATTTT. It encodes CASSHGTSGGVRAQYF.

The V and J genes are TRBV11-2 and TRBJ2-3; no firm D call. The CDR3 sequence is 12 residues long. Trimming shortened V by 6 bases and J by 4 bases, and 8 bases separated the two germline ends. Germline-derived CDR1 and CDR2 are SGHAT and FQNNGV. The CDR3 region is CASSPPADTQYF. The CDR3 coding sequence is TGTGCCAGCAGTCCCCCGGCAGATACGCAGTATTTT. Looking up the rest from reference TRBV11-2 and TRBJ2-3 gives the full variable domain: EAGVAQSPRYKIIEKRQSVAFWCNPISGHATLYWYQQILGQGPKLLIQFQNNGVVDDSQLPKDRFSAERLKGVDSTLKIQPAKLEDSAVYLCASSPPADTQYFGPGTRLTVL.

V gene TRBV24-1 combines with J gene TRBJ2-2; 7 bases are shared with TRBD2. Trimming at V came to 5 bases and at J to 2 bases, leaving 4 bases not matched to a gene. The CDR3 covers 15 residues. Germline CDR1 reads KGHDR; CDR2 reads SFDVKD. The CDR3 here is CATSVTGGNTGELFF. CDR3 DNA sequence: TGTGCCACCAGTGTAACGGGGGGTAACACCGGGGAGCTGTTTTTT.

This clone was recorded a few times. This chain uses TRBV25-1 with TRBJ1-4; D is ambiguous. V dropped 2 bases and J dropped 13 bases, with 11 bases sitting between them. Germline V CDR1 and CDR2: MGHDK, SYGVNS. The CDR3 covers 12 residues. CDR3 DNA sequence: TGTGCCAGCAGTGAACTCGACGAGGTACTGTTTTTT. Encoded protein: CASSELDEVLFF.

V is TRBV5-1 and J is TRBJ1-1; D is possibly TRBD1 (5 bases). V lost 4 bases and J lost 6, with 19 bases in between. Germline CDR1 is SGHRS and CDR2 is YFSETQ. CDR3 length: 15 residues. CDR3 protein: CASSPGGAARAEAFF. CDR3 coding DNA: TGCGCCAGCAGCCCCGGTGGGGCAGCTAGGGCTGAAGCTTTCTTT.

V usage is TRBV6-5 and J usage is TRBJ2-3; 11 bases agree with TRBD1. The V segment lost 7 bases and the J segment 4 bases; nucleotides outside the gene matches: 7. CDR3 length: 15 residues. The germline V gene encodes CDR1 MNHEY and CDR2 SVGAGI. CDR3 DNA sequence: TGTGCCAGCAACCTCGGGACAGGGGGTTCAGATACGCAGTATTTT. As protein: CASNLGTGGSDTQYF.

The rearrangement joins TRBV4-2 to TRBJ2-2, with 8 bases fitting TRBD2. Germline V lookup: CDR1 LGHNA, CDR2 YNFKEQ. V was pared by 4 bases and J by 6 bases, with 7 bases of the junction left unmatched. The CDR3 totals 15 residues. This chain's CDR3 is CASSPRGGAPGELFF. CDR3 nucleotide sequence: TGTGCCAGCAGCCCCCGGGGGGGGGCCCCCGGGGAGCTGTTTTTT.

This clone was counted once. The genes are TRBV5-1 and TRBJ2-7, with D perhaps TRBD2 (6 bases). CDR1 and CDR2 (germline): SGHRS, YFSETQ. The V gene lost 7 bases and the J gene lost 3 bases, with 23 bases spanning the gap. CDR3 length equals 16 residues. The CDR3 DNA reads TGCGCCAGCTCCTGGCGGGGACCCACGCAAGACTACGAGCAGTACTTC. Residues: CASSWRGPTQDYEQYF.

In this sample, this clone turned up once. The chain uses TRBV5-5 and TRBJ1-2; no reliable D call. V lost 3 bases and J 2 bases, leaving 8 bases between the germline ends. CDR3 size: 13 residues. The germline V gene has CDR1 SGHKS and CDR2 YYEKEE (reference sequence). The CDR3 protein is CASSYTVNYGYTF. CDR3 in DNA: TGTGCCAGCAGCTATACAGTGAACTATGGCTACACCTTC.

The chain uses TRBV25-1 and TRBJ2-3; perhaps TRBD1 as D (6 bases). CDR3 length: 15 residues. Per the germline V gene, CDR1 is MGHDK and CDR2 is SYGVNS. Trimming left V 3 bases short and J 0 bases short, with 10 bases between. DNA of the CDR3: TGTGCCAGCAGTGATGTCAGGGGAAGCACAGATACGCAGTATTTT. Translating it yields CASSDVRGSTDTQYF.

V and J are TRBV3-1 (or the pseudogene TRBV3-2) and TRBJ2-7; 8 bases fit TRBD1. The length of the CDR3 is 14 residues. The V gene's germline CDR1 is LGHDT and CDR2 YNNKEL (reference sequence). V lost 5 bases to trimming and J lost 1 base; unmatched junction nucleotides: 4. CDR3 in amino acids: CASSFGQGSYEQYF. The CDR3 nucleotides read TGTGCCAGCAGCTTCGGACAGGGTTCCTACGAGCAGTACTTC.

The J gene is TRBJ2-7, the V gene TRBV2; D gene ambiguous. This CDR3 has 14 residues. Germline values: CDR1 SNHLY, CDR2 FYNNEI. V was trimmed by 2 bases and J by 3 bases, leaving 11 bases between them. The CDR3 reads CASSERRIDYEQYF. The CDR3 DNA follows: TGTGCCAGCAGTGAAAGGCGGATAGACTACGAGCAGTACTTC.

This clone was recorded only once. This rearrangement joins TRBV7-8 to TRBJ2-3, with 8 bases that match TRBD2. V gave up 5 bases and J gave up 1 base; unmatched junction bases: 2. Germline lookup yields CDR1 SGHVS and CDR2 FQNEAQ. There are 14 residues in the CDR3. The DNA for the CDR3 is TGTGCCAGCAGCAATAGCGGGGGCACAGATACGCAGTATTTT. Its protein product is CASSNSGGTDTQYF.